This TCR beta chain was observed in a study of beta chain features in type 1 diabetes. General observations from the study: The analysis here could not establish whether HLA type shapes TCRB rearrangement. Type 1 diabetes patients had VDJ junctions that carried fewer insertions and more deletions. A potential PCR bias toward shorter templates would be equal in patient and control samples. Type 1 diabetes patients showed a moderate but significant shortening of TCRB CDR3s in all four CD4+ subsets.

Per the germline V gene, CDR1 is SSHAT and CDR2 is FNYEAQ (reference sequence). The CDR3 extends over 11 amino acids. The V gene lost 5 bases and the J gene lost 7 bases, with 5 bases spanning the gap. Points on this clone: Its target is unknown.

Cells sorted by CD45RO/CCR7/CD25/CD127/CD95/CD27 comprised CD4+ naive, central memory, regulatory and stem cell-like memory cells. Expressed TCRB transcripts were sequenced because the isolated RNA had all been reverse transcribed beforehand. The method was immunoSEQ multiplex PCR; TCRdb's version includes in-frame clones alone and lacks a portion of them. The table lists about 170,000 clones, 6.5% to 8.5% of them singletons, with approximately 0.5% in the top ten. Material: central memory CD4+ T cells from blood. The chain couples TRBV7-7 to TRBJ2-2; no reliable D call. This TCR derives from a man younger than 30 with type 1 diabetes. CDR3 DNA sequence: TGTGCCAGCAGCCGTAACGGGGAGCTGTTTTTT. This translates into CASSRNGELFF.